A single TCR beta chain is shown here with its context. This clonotype has a handful of counts. Its antigen is still unknown. No quality values exist for individual bases; no much larger clone is one base distant. This record comes from a study of T cell repertoires in breast cancer (dated by TCRdb to about 2016). Regarding the study in general: Tumors, lymph nodes and peripheral blood lymphocytes from breast cancer patients, as well as peripheral blood from healthy control donors, were profiled. The majority of the approximately 23 patient tumors analyzed for shared TCRs were ER+/PR+. Sequencing yielded on average approximately 500,000 sequences per sample and approximately 9.5 reads per input cell. Tumors and tumor-involved lymph nodes were minced and digested with Liberase and DNase, then filtered through 70-um and 40-um filters. The study reasoned that TCRs shared between breast cancer patients would target shared antigens, given breast cancer's low mutational burden and rare common mutations. Blood samples were separated by Ficoll, whereas tumor-free lymph nodes were processed without any enzymatic digestion. Nine healthy donors, of an age range similar to that of the patients, were included as controls.

From V the trimming removes 6 bases and from J it removes 7 bases, while the gene matches leave 7 bases of the junction unaccounted for. The germline V gene specifies MNHNS as CDR1 and SASEGT as CDR2. Counted from cysteine to phenylalanine, this CDR3 has 13 amino acids. The DNA shown is the 39-base CDR3, in frame from base 1. Libraries were made using emulsion pairing. Unpaired genes were suppressed by a second nested PCR containing blocking oligos, after which a third nested PCR added Illumina adaptors and barcodes. Each master mix for emulsion RT-PCR held about 5,000-270,000 T cells along with C-region, Stepout and V-region primers. The Micellula Emulsion and Purification Kit was used to make the emulsions, and Qiagen OneStep RT-PCR reagents were used for RT-PCR. Pooled libraries were sequenced with paired-end 2 x 250 reads on an Illumina MiSeq. The source study handled its data this way. Read pairs were joined in Galaxy and clipped at the engineered overlap into separate alpha and beta files; unclipped reads were discarded. Alpha-beta pairs were assigned with CompleteTCR, a MiTCR-based pipeline that links chains sharing read cluster identifiers using an R script. TCR sequences that were observed only once, representing about 1-3.2%, were removed as potential sequencing errors. TCRdb's own reprocessing of the public reads used fastp at Q25 and MiXCR and kept productive beta chains. Every distinct CDR3 protein forms one entry, paired with its most common genes and DNA. The V and J calls, along with clone size, are taken from TCRdb and not from the paper's own processing. The sample includes tens of thousands of distinct CDR3 sequences, with 45% to 55% observed a single time. The top ten clones comprise about 60% of the sample.

Study-level results and caveats: Shared TCRs were encoded by various nucleotide sequences, which suggests selection and expansion based on antigen. Sentinel lymph nodes involved by tumor shared about fourfold more TCRs with matched tumor repertoires than tumor-free nodes did (approximately 8% versus 2%). Emulsion RT-PCR was considered qualitative rather than quantitative, since transcript abundance and primer differences skewed clone recovery. Fewer than 20 TCR pairs were shared across seven or more patient tumors and were rarely found in control blood, which suggested possible tumor specificity. TRBV7 predominated among the shared TCRs, which could possibly reflect tumor recognition or a mispriming bias from eight TRBV7 primers. Genuine antitumor clones may have been missed because singleton TCRs were discarded and only part of each tumor was sampled.

The study used an expanded emulsion RT-PCR method with primers for all TCR V genes to analyze paired alpha-beta TCRs of CD8+ T cells. Before emulsion RT-PCR, CD8+ T cells were isolated using a CD8 positive selection kit and then incubated overnight in 8 to 10 IU/mL IL-2. The rearranged chain carries TRBV6-1 and TRBJ1-2; 8 bases in the middle match TRBD1. Material for sequencing was CD8+ T cells. This sequence was found in a pool of human donors with breast cancer or a healthy control (not recorded which). At the DNA level, the sequence is TGTGCCAGCAGGCAGGGGGCCGTTGTTGGCTACACCTTC. Translated, it reads CASRQGAVVGYTF.